This T cell receptor (beta chain) is from a study of monozygotic twins with inflammatory bowel disease. Each TCR library consumed about 4,000 ng of total RNA. TCRdb re-called the 5' RACE reads; one entry per CDR3 protein, DNA not given. This specimen shows some 150,000 distinct CDR3 sequences; the ten leading clones hold 2.4%. Note on this clonotype: The target antigen is unknown.

Broader study findings: Varied immunosuppressive treatments among patients may have increased repertoire variability. Healthy co-twins had higher TCRbeta inverse Simpson diversity than their IBD twins.

Germline V gives CDR1 SGHDT, CDR2 YYEEEE. The CDR3 consists of 15 residues. This TCR derives from a human donor with ulcerative colitis or Crohn's disease, or a healthy co-twin of an affected twin (not recorded which). Sequenced input: blood. The chain employs TRBV5-6 and TRBJ1-1. The CDR3 loop is CASSLARGIYAEAFF.